These 7 T cell receptor beta chains came from one sample sequenced in a study of blood T cells in healthy people across ages. PCR was performed a second time for 7 to 11 cycles using a sample-barcoded 5' primer and a J-beta primer mix. TCRdb redid the calling of the 5' RACE reads with MiXCR, one entry per CDR3 protein. The repertoire holds about 1.6 million distinct CDR3 sequences, with 30% to 35% as singletons. The sequencing sample was made of blood. Source of these receptors: a woman aged 30 to 39 in good health.

The rearrangement links TRBV20-1 to TRBJ2-1, with 8 bases identical to TRBD2. Germline values: CDR1 DFQATT, CDR2 SNEGSKA (reference sequence). This CDR3 is 14 amino acids long. V shed 5 bases, J shed 4 bases, and the junction held 7 bases outside the gene matches. This CDR3 reads CSAFLREEYNEQFF. In nucleotides, the CDR3 is TGCAGTGCTTTCTTGCGGGAGGAGTACAATGAGCAGTTCTTC.

The rearrangement joins TRBV6-1 to TRBJ1-5; TRBD1 is a possible D gene (6 bases). Germline V gene data show CDR1 as MNHNS and CDR2 as SASEGT. The V gene lost 5 bases and the J gene lost 0 bases, with 14 bases spanning the gap. The CDR3 runs 16 residues. The CDR3 loop is CASSRDIRNSNQPQHF. CDR3 DNA: TGTGCCAGCAGTAGGGACATACGGAATAGCAATCAGCCCCAGCATTTT.

The rearrangement uses TRBV4-1 and TRBJ2-3; D ambiguous. The V gene lost 0 bases and the J gene lost 2 bases, with 9 bases spanning the gap. This CDR3 is 15 amino acids long. Germline assignment: CDR1 MGHRA and CDR2 YSYEKL. The CDR3 reads CASSQDQQNTDTQYF. CDR3 bases: TGCGCCAGCAGCCAAGATCAGCAGAACACAGATACGCAGTATTTT.

J is TRBJ1-5 and V is TRBV6-1; the D is unclear. CDR3 length equals 16 residues. V was clipped by 3 bases and J by 2 bases, with 14 bases between them. Germline CDR1 MNHNS, CDR2 SASEGT. In DNA form, the CDR3 reads TGTGCCAGCAGTGACCTGGCTAGAACTCGCAATCAGCCCCAGCATTTT. Amino acid sequence: CASSDLARTRNQPQHF.

In this sample, this clonotype turned up many times. As DNA, the CDR3 is TGCAGCGTTGTTTGGTTTGGCAGGTCCACCTACGAGCAGTACTTC. It translates to CSVVWFGRSTYEQYF. J is TRBJ2-7 and V is TRBV29-1, with unresolved D. The germline CDR1 and CDR2 sequences are SQVTM and ANQGSEA. The CDR3 is made up of 15 amino acids. V gave up 4 bases and J gave up 2 bases, with 18 bases separating them.

This chain uses TRBV6-2 or TRBV6-3 with TRBJ2-7; weak D call: TRBD2 (7 bases). V lost 6 bases, J lost 2 bases, and 14 bases lay in between. The CDR3 covers 14 residues. Germline V gene lookup returns CDR1 MNHEY and CDR2 SVGEGT. CDR3 sequence reads: CASRGASGPYEQYF. CDR3 nucleotide sequence: TGTGCCAGCAGGGGGGCTAGCGGCCCCTACGAGCAGTACTTC.

This clonotype was detected ten times or more. This chain links TRBV15 with TRBJ2-5; weak D call: TRBD1 (6 bases). Deletions cut 3 bases from V and 4 bases from J, with 12 bases between. The CDR3 runs to 14 residues. Per the germline V gene, CDR1 is LNHNV and CDR2 is YYDKDF (reference sequence). CDR3 loop: CATSSRGSGETQYF. CDR3 DNA sequence: TGTGCCACCAGCAGTAGGGGGTCGGGAGAGACCCAGTACTTC.